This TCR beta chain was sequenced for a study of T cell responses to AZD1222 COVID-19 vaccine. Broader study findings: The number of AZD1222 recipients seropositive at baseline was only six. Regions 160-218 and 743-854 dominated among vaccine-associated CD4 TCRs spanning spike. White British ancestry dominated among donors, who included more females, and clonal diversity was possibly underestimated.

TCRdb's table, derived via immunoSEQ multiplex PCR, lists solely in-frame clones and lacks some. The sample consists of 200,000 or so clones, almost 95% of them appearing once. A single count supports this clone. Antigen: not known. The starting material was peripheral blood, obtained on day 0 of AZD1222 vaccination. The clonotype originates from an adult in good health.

The CDR3 spells CASMVGSGFSYQETQYF. CDR3 bases: TGTGCCAGCATGGTCGGCTCTGGGTTCTCTTACCAAGAGACCCAGTACTTC. The rearrangement uses TRBV28 and TRBJ2-5; D is uncertain. Deletions cut 7 bases from V and 0 bases from J, with 21 bases between. CDR1 MDHEN and CDR2 SYDVKM come from the germline V gene. The CDR3 is made up of 17 amino acids.